This record covers a single T cell receptor beta chain. The sample originates from a study of technical replicates of blood from a few donors. Profiling relied on immunoSEQ multiplex PCR, and the TCRdb table lists in-frame clones only, not all of them. The data hold about 97,000 clones, with just under 95% observed a single time. The CDR3 runs 15 residues. Per germline, CDR1 SGHTA and CDR2 FQGNSA. V lost 4 bases and J lost 8; bases outside the gene matches: 6. The sequence was collected from a human donor in good health. The V gene is TRBV7-2, the J gene TRBJ2-1; TRBD2 aligns across 12 bases. Sequences were obtained from T cells isolated from PBMCs. CDR3 sequence: CASSSVLAGGDEQFF. The DNA for the CDR3 is TGTGCCAGCAGCTCAGTACTAGCGGGAGGCGATGAGCAGTTCTTC.